The 22 T cell receptor beta chains below all came from one sample that was sequenced in a study of T cells in Graves' hyperthyroidism and ophthalmopathy. It was RNA transcripts that yielded the amplified TCR beta CDR3 regions. When the TCR CDR3 underwent first-round RT-PCR, the HTBI primer set was used. TCRdb reprocessed the multiplex PCR reads with MiXCR, giving one entry per CDR3 protein. The sample shows about 590,000 distinct CDR3 sequences, over 12% of them seen only once. Sequences were obtained from blood. These receptors originate from a woman in her late teens or twenties with Graves' ophthalmopathy.

This chain connects TRBV4-1 to TRBJ2-7, with D uncertain. There are 19 residues in the CDR3. Trimming pared 0 bases from V and 0 bases from J, leaving 21 bases between. Germline V gene lookup returns CDR1 MGHRA and CDR2 YSYEKL. The CDR3: CASSQEYMGRTLSSYEQYF. For the CDR3, the DNA is TGCGCCAGCAGCCAAGAGTATATGGGTCGGACGTTGAGCTCCTACGAGCAGTACTTC.

This clonotype was observed many times. The chain has TRBV6-1 and TRBJ1-4, with 10 bases that match TRBD1. The CDR3 runs to 14 residues. The V and J ends lost 5 bases and 5 bases, in that order; junction bases with no gene match: 2. CDR1 and CDR2 from the germline V gene are MNHNS and SASEGT. This CDR3 reads CASSRTGGNEKLFF. In DNA, the CDR3 is TGTGCCAGCAGTCGGACAGGGGGAAATGAAAAACTGTTTTTT.

This clonotype has a count of ten or more. This chain links TRBV24-1 with TRBJ1-5; 11 bases match TRBD1. The trim removed 4 bases at V and 4 bases at J, leaving 20 bases unmatched. Germline V gene data show CDR1 as KGHDR and CDR2 as SFDVKD. The CDR3 spans 21 residues. Here the CDR3 DNA reads TGTGCCACCAGTGAACGTTTCTCGGACAGGGGGCCCCCGCCGAAGAATCAGCCCCAGCATTTT. This sequence encodes CATSERFSDRGPPPKNQPQHF.

This clonotype was observed at least ten times. This chain joins TRBV5-1 and TRBJ2-3; 9 bases fit TRBD2. The CDR3 loop spans 16 amino acids. Per germline, CDR1 SGHRS and CDR2 YFSETQ. The trim removed 2 bases at V and 2 bases at J, leaving 6 bases unmatched. CDR3 sequence (DNA): TGCGCCAGCAGCTTTGGGGCGGGAGGGCCCACAGATACGCAGTATTTT. Encoded protein: CASSFGAGGPTDTQYF.

The chain uses TRBV7-6 and TRBJ2-1; 7 bases align to TRBD1. V gave up 5 bases and J gave up 12 bases; unmatched junction bases: 10. The CDR3 covers 13 residues. Germline CDR1 reads SGHVS; CDR2 reads FNYEAQ. Written as DNA, the CDR3 is TGTGCCAGCAGCCCGGGACAGATTGGGGGGCAGTTCTTC. It yields the protein CASSPGQIGGQFF.

In its sample, this clonotype was seen many times. This chain uses TRBV7-2 with TRBJ1-2; D perhaps matches TRBD1 (5 bases). Trimming stripped 3 bases from V and 6 bases from J, with 11 bases between. The CDR3 runs 13 residues. Germline V gene data show CDR1 as SGHTA and CDR2 as FQGNSA. Here the CDR3 reads CASSLTRGDGYTF. Here the CDR3 DNA reads TGTGCCAGCAGCTTGACACGGGGGGATGGCTACACCTTC.

This clonotype was seen a handful of times. V gene TRBV30 combines with J gene TRBJ2-7, with TRBD2 matching over 10 bases. CDR3 length: 17 residues. J lost 9 bases, V lost 1 base, and 18 bases had no gene match. CDR1 and CDR2 from the germline V gene are GTSNPN and SVGIG (reference sequence). The CDR3 here is CAWSDLFSGTSAQTQYF. CDR3 coding DNA: TGTGCCTGGAGTGATCTTTTCTCCGGGACTAGCGCCCAAACGCAGTACTTC.

This clonotype occurred a few times. This rearrangement joins TRBV5-5 to TRBJ1-2; D not resolved. Trimming cost V 1 base and J 0 bases, with 22 bases left between them. Germline CDR1 reads SGHKS; CDR2 reads YYEKEE (reference sequence). The CDR3 length is 19 residues. The CDR3 region is CASSLWSAGHLPANYGYTF. In DNA, the CDR3 is TGTGCCAGCAGCTTGTGGTCGGCGGGCCACCTTCCCGCTAACTATGGCTACACCTTC. The full variable domain, with the rest looked up from reference TRBV5-5 and TRBJ1-2, is DAGVTQSPTHLIKTRGQQVTLRCSPISGHKSVSWYQQVLGQGPQFIFQYYEKEERGRGNFPDRFSARQFPNYSSELNVNALLLGDSALYLCASSLWSAGHLPANYGYTFGSGTRLTVV.

The sample holds many counts of this clonotype. The rearrangement uses TRBV7-9 and TRBJ2-2; D is possibly TRBD1 or TRBD2 (5 bases each). From germline, CDR1 is SEHNR and CDR2 FQNEAQ (reference sequence). Trimming left V 2 bases short and J 5 bases short, with 9 bases between. This CDR3 comprises 14 residues. For the CDR3, the DNA is TGTGCCAGCAGCTTACGGGACGATACCGGGGAGCTGTTTTTT. It translates to CASSLRDDTGELFF.

Many counts were recorded for this clonotype. CDR3: CASSPDRGQAFF. The CDR3 DNA reads TGTGCCAGCAGCCCGGACAGGGGGCAAGCTTTCTTT. The chain uses TRBV11-2 and TRBJ1-1; TRBD1 matches 11 bases. The V and J ends lost 5 bases and 9 bases, in that order; junction bases with no gene match: 2. The CDR3 has 12 residues. Germline V gives CDR1 SGHAT, CDR2 FQNNGV.

The chain couples TRBV18 to TRBJ2-3; D perhaps matches TRBD2 (6 bases). This CDR3 has 15 amino acids. V was shortened by 3 bases and J by 2 bases, with 12 bases between the two germline ends. Germline V lookup: CDR1 KGHSH, CDR2 LQKENI. CDR3 sequence (DNA): TGTGCCAGCTCACCGGGGCGGGACCCCACAGATACGCAGTATTTT. Translating gives CASSPGRDPTDTQYF. Combining the CDR3 with reference TRBV18 and TRBJ2-3 gives the whole variable domain NAGVMQNPRHLVRRRGQEARLRCSPMKGHSHVYWYRQLPEEGLKFMVYLQKENIIDESGMPKERFSAEFPKEGPSILRIQQVVRGDSAAYFCASSPGRDPTDTQYFGPGTRLTVL.

This clonotype was picked up a small number of times. The chain recombines TRBV30 with TRBJ1-1; the D gene is possibly TRBD1 (5 bases). This CDR3 has 12 residues. V was pared by 8 bases and J by 7 bases, with 17 bases between. Germline V gene sequence: CDR1 GTSNPN, CDR2 SVGIG (reference sequence). CDR3 in amino acids: CALGSDGGEAFF. CDR3 bases: TGTGCCCTGGGGTCGGACGGGGGTGAAGCTTTCTTT.

This clonotype was counted ten times or more. CDR3 sequence (DNA): TGTGCCAGCAGCTTAGACCGACTAGCGGGCTACAATGAGCAGTTCTTC. Its protein product is CASSLDRLAGYNEQFF. The rearrangement links TRBV7-3 to TRBJ2-1; the match to TRBD2 covers 10 bases. Germline V gene data show CDR1 as SGHTA and CDR2 as FQGTGA. This CDR3 spans 16 amino acids. With V trimmed by 2 bases and J by 3 bases, 4 bases remained unmatched. The full variable domain, completed using reference TRBV7-3 and TRBJ2-1, is GAGVSQTPSNKVTEKGKYVELRCDPISGHTALYWYRQSLGQGPEFLIYFQGTGAADDSGLPNDRFFAVRPEGSVSTLKIQRTERGDSAVYLCASSLDRLAGYNEQFFGPGTRLTVL.

The rearrangement uses TRBV28 and TRBJ2-5, with a weak D call TRBD1 (7 bases). V lost 7 bases to trimming and J lost 1 base, with 31 bases between them. The CDR3 totals 20 residues. CDR1 MDHEN and CDR2 SYDVKM come from the germline V gene. The CDR3 reads CASIPIRQGRGVERQETQYF. The CDR3 DNA follows: TGTGCCAGCATCCCGATTCGGCAGGGCAGGGGGGTTGAACGCCAAGAGACCCAGTACTTC.

This clonotype occurred many times. This CDR3 is CASSRKGLAGGHEQFF. The CDR3 DNA sequence: TGTGCCAGCAGCAGGAAGGGACTAGCGGGAGGCCATGAGCAGTTCTTC. The chain combines TRBV7-9 with TRBJ2-1; 15 bases line up with TRBD2. J was trimmed by 8 bases and V by 5 bases; bases with no gene match: 7. Looked up from germline, CDR1 is SEHNR and CDR2 is FQNEAQ (reference sequence). This CDR3 contains 16 residues. Variable domain in full (rest from reference TRBV7-9 and TRBJ2-1): DTGVSQNPRHKITKRGQNVTFRCDPISEHNRLYWYRQTLGQGPEFLTYFQNEAQLEKSRLLSDRFSAERPKGSFSTLEIQRTEQGDSAMYLCASSRKGLAGGHEQFFGPGTRLTVL.

J is TRBJ1-1 and V is TRBV28; 8 bases are a match to TRBD1. The CDR3 is made up of 16 amino acids. V shed 2 bases and J 0 bases; nucleotides not matched to a gene: 5. Per germline, CDR1 MDHEN and CDR2 SYDVKM. CDR3 in DNA: TGTGCCAGCAGTTTAAGGGCAGGGGGCATGAACACTGAAGCTTTCTTT. This codes for CASSLRAGGMNTEAFF. The full variable domain, its missing parts supplied by reference TRBV28 and TRBJ1-1, is DVKVTQSSRYLVKRTGEKVFLECVQDMDHENMFWYRQDPGLGLRLIYFSYDVKMKEKGDIPEGYSVSREKKERFSLILESASTNQTSMYLCASSLRAGGMNTEAFFGQGTRLTVV.

Comment on this clonotype: It may be a read error: a sequence one base away is much more abundant. This chain joins TRBV11-1 and TRBJ2-4; D possibly corresponds to TRBD1 (6 bases). The CDR3 has 12 residues. The ends were cut back, 5 bases at V and 5 bases at J, with 7 bases in the middle. Germline V CDR1 and CDR2: SGHAT, FQDESV (reference sequence). The CDR3 sequence is CASSPGENIQYF. CDR3 sequence (DNA): TGTGCCAGCAGCCCAGGGGAAAACATTCAGTACTTC.

This clonotype showed up many times. The chain employs TRBV12-3 or TRBV12-4 and TRBJ2-7; TRBD2 aligns across 8 bases. V was clipped by 5 bases and J by 5 bases; unmatched bases: 17. The CDR3 length is 17 residues. As DNA, the CDR3 is TGTGCCAGCAGTCGGACCGGCCCAGCGGGAGACGACGACGAGCAGTACTTC. Its translation is CASSRTGPAGDDDEQYF.

This clonotype was counted a few times. The gene calls are TRBV18 and TRBJ2-3; D could derive from TRBD1 or TRBD2 (5 bases each). V lost 3 bases and J 7 bases, leaving 11 bases between the germline ends. Germline V gives CDR1 KGHSH, CDR2 LQKENI. The CDR3 sequence is 13 residues long. The CDR3 nucleotides read TGTGCCAGCTCACCGGGGGTGCCGCATACGCAGTATTTT. Translated: CASSPGVPHTQYF. Together with reference TRBV18 and TRBJ2-3, the CDR3 gives the full variable domain: NAGVMQNPRHLVRRRGQEARLRCSPMKGHSHVYWYRQLPEEGLKFMVYLQKENIIDESGMPKERFSAEFPKEGPSILRIQQVVRGDSAAYFCASSPGVPHTQYFGPGTRLTVL.

This clonotype was counted at least ten times. The chain joins TRBV7-8 to TRBJ2-7; D might be TRBD1 (5 bases). This CDR3 contains 15 residues. With 4 bases removed from V and 2 bases from J, the gap between germline ends came to 15 bases. Germline V gene data show CDR1 as SGHVS and CDR2 as FQNEAQ. CDR3: CASSSLRTPTYEQYF. The CDR3 DNA is TGTGCCAGCAGCTCCCTGCGGACACCCACCTACGAGCAGTACTTC.

At least ten counts were recorded for this clonotype. The chain uses TRBV30 and TRBJ1-2, with no clear D. The germline V and J ends were trimmed by 4 bases and 8 bases, with 14 bases remaining between them. The CDR3 contains 12 residues. The germline CDR1 and CDR2 sequences are GTSNPN and SVGIG (reference sequence). The CDR3 DNA is TGTGCCTGGATGTCTCCGGGAGGGGGCTACACCTTC. This encodes CAWMSPGGGYTF.

This clonotype has more than one count but fewer than ten. The genes are TRBV7-6 and TRBJ1-2; D not resolved. Germline-derived CDR1 and CDR2 are SGHVS and FNYEAQ. The CDR3 runs to 14 residues. V lost 3 bases to trimming and J lost 4 bases, with 12 bases between them. The CDR3 region has the DNA TGTGCCAGCAGCTTGATGGGTCTGCTCTATGGCTACACCTTC. Translation gives CASSLMGLLYGYTF.